This T cell receptor beta chain was sequenced in a study of cytomegalovirus exposure and HLA in healthy donors listed by TCRdb under 2017. About the full investigation: According to an earlier analysis of a few hundred of the donors, 150 million to 200 million T cells yielded 90 million to 140 million unique TCR beta sequences and 276 Gb of sequence data. An early release covering 550 to 650 HLA-typed donors comprised approximately 290 gigabases of sequencing data and around 86 million unique TCR sequences. Of the 398 genotyped donors, 75% to 85% were placed in the genetic ancestry cluster associated with self-reported Caucasian donors. The study aimed to test whether signatures of past pathogen exposure could be identified by cataloging public T cell receptors. The T cell repertoires of 700 or so subjects were profiled by immunosequencing and related to cytomegalovirus serostatus. A separate validation cohort of over 95 different subjects was used in addition to the approximately 700-subject first cohort. To predict cytomegalovirus infection status, the study combined high-throughput TCR immunosequencing, statistical association of individual TCRs with disease status, and machine learning. A later analysis re-analyzed previously published TCR beta repertoires from 600 to 850 donors and added high-resolution HLA genotyping to study TCR occurrence patterns. Rather than drawing on any new phenotypic data, the later analysis identified candidate immune exposures from TCR beta sequences and the way those sequences occurred across donors. In an earlier analysis of several hundred of the donors, high-throughput TCR beta sequencing was used to judge whether each TCR beta V gene segment behaved as functional or pseudogenic. Donor age, sex, ethnicity and CMV serostatus were collected together with the repertoire data. A later genetic analysis took genome-wide SNP genotypes for about 55% of the roughly 670 donors and used that subset as a discovery cohort. All discovery cohort repertoires had been generated on a single sequencing platform. HLA typing covered class I and class II loci at four-digit resolution. The number of donors typed differed by locus, with roughly 620-630 for A, B, C, DRB1 and DQB1, 522 for DQA1, 606 for DPA1, and over 400 for DPB1. A few DR-DQ haplotypes were handled as single units for association and clustering because linkage in the cohort was strong. Across approximately 420 genotyped donors of the cohort, an average of approximately 200,000 unique TCR beta nucleotide sequences per donor were sequenced, and roughly 17% of those sequences were non-productive. The full study reports these points: A cluster of highly shared sequence variants was judged likely to represent a technical artifact of the sequencing pipeline. The 87-base-pair reads could not distinguish some IMGT-functional V segments, including TRBV6-2 and TRBV6-3, so those segments were excluded. In a later analysis, TCR association rates were found to vary across HLA loci, with the most associated TCRs seen for DRB1 alleles and the fewest for HLA-C alleles. A later analysis found that most CMV-associated TCR beta chains appeared HLA-restricted, with HLA associations seemingly driven largely by CMV exposure. Specific HLA alleles were associated with 15,000 to 20,000 TCR beta sequences at a false discovery rate of 0.05 in a later analysis. CMV serostatus was the only immune exposure information available for the cohort. In a later genetic analysis, a missense DCLRE1C variant was associated with V-gene and J-gene trimming of TCR beta chains, and the association was replicated in an independent cohort. Assigning TCR associations to individual alleles was difficult when HLA alleles, especially DR and DQ, strongly co-occurred. According to the authors, the approach could potentially be generalized to other disease states and immunological phenotypes. In a later analysis, several top co-occurrence clusters were reported to appear linked to parvovirus B19, influenza, CMV and Epstein-Barr virus. Most TCR sequences were seen in very few donors, while some public TCRs were found in many individuals. Sequencing depth was assumed to be roughly uniform across donors in the presence/absence analyses, though that assumption may not hold. Three of the identified cytomegalovirus-associated TCR beta chains were confirmed in vitro to be specific for cytomegalovirus antigens. Linkage disequilibrium might explain the correlated functional status among segregating V segments, but an unknown experimental factor could not be ruled out. In a later genetic analysis, fewer N-insertions in productive TCRs were reported among donors in an Asian-associated ancestry cluster than the 666-donor mean. Cytomegalovirus status was reported to be diagnosed by the classifier with high specificity and sensitivity in both the original and validation cohorts. In a later analysis, HLA-associated TCR beta chains were found to be more clonally expanded and to have lower generation probabilities than equally common non-associated chains. A further reported finding was that TCR beta sequences accurately predicted the HLA-A and HLA-B alleles for most subjects in the first cohort. Because some donors lacked HLA typing at each locus, the association tests relied only on the typed subset. This cohort had only TCR beta chains sequenced, and the lack of alpha or paired-chain data limited which features could be detected. In an earlier analysis of 587 of the donors, most TCR beta V segments appeared in productive rearrangements about 87% or about 30% of the time, broadly matching IMGT annotations. Because counts were too low, approximately 15 rarely observed V segments, including chromosome 9 orphons, were excluded from the earlier analysis of some 590 of the donors. In the study, 164 TCR beta chains were listed as associated with cytomegalovirus.

V and J are truncated by 7 bases and 3 bases respectively, leaving an intervening sequence of 10 bases. CDR1 and CDR2 were assigned from the germline V gene as SGHDT and YYEEEE. The CDR3, cysteine through phenylalanine, is 12 amino acids long. Only CDR3 DNA remains: 36 bases, in frame from the first base. Library prep was done by the immunoSEQ multiplex PCR assay. A mixture of 60 forward primers for TCR Vbeta segments and 13 reverse primers for TCR Jbeta segments was used in the multiplex PCR. The CDR3 region of rearranged TCR beta genes was amplified from genomic DNA by a multiplex PCR assay. The amplified TCR beta libraries were sequenced on the Illumina HiSeq System as 87-base-pair reads. In the paper's pipeline: A later analysis tallied about 77 million unique TCR beta chains across the 610 or so repertoires, and approximately 12 million of those chains were shared by two or more donors. Raw reads were error-corrected and collapsed into unique sequences by a nearest-neighbor algorithm in which closely related sequences were merged to remove PCR and sequencing errors. V, D and J gene segments were assigned by aligning CDR3 sequences to IMGT reference sequences. For a sequence to be retained, a match of at least six nucleotides to both a V gene segment and a J gene segment was required. A rearrangement counted as productive if the CDR3 had no stop codons and remained in frame with V and J, and every other rearrangement counted as non-productive. CDR3 was defined by IMGT convention, running from the second conserved V-encoded cysteine to the conserved J-encoded phenylalanine. In an earlier analysis of more than 550 of the donors, sequences lacking an unambiguous match to a single V gene segment were excluded. An earlier analysis of fewer than 750 of the donors classified V segments as functional when productive rearrangements were above 56.7% and as segregating when the standard deviation between donors was above 5%. To diagnose cytomegalovirus status from the catalog of TCR beta chain sequences, a statistical classification framework was built. In a later analysis, V and J genes were assigned by comparing TCR nucleotide sequences against IMGT/GENE-DB human TR gene sequences. The TCRdist pipeline was used in a later analysis to assign CDR3 sequences and most-parsimonious VDJ recombination scenarios. A later analysis defined each TCR beta chain by its CDR3 amino acid sequence plus V-gene family, and excluded reads lacking a unique V-gene family. As a way to deal with suspected cross-contamination and a sequencing artifact, a later analysis dropped 640 or so nucleotide sequences that were highly shared and had low generation probability. For each public chain, a later analysis derived a clonal expansion index from normalized ranks of inferred template counts within each repertoire. A later analysis computed generation probabilities with a VDJ recombination model fitted to out-of-frame rearrangements, and checked the results against IGoR. In a later analysis, hypergeometric tests were used to score TCR-TCR, TCR-HLA and TCR-CMV co-occurrence, with a repertoire-size bias correction applied to TCR pairs. False discovery rates were estimated in a later analysis by permuting HLA or CMV assignments 20 times. A later analysis grouped co-occurring TCRs with DBSCAN, adding TCRdist sequence similarity when clustering within HLA-allele-positive subsets. Repertoires with fewer than 30,000 or more than 120,000 public chains, plus five repertoires with anomalous nucleotide sharing, were excluded from co-occurrence clustering. TCRdb holds this immuneACCESS table with in-frame rearrangements only. Some clones are missing; in checked studies, unresolved V genes explain under half, and the rest has no known cause. V, J and clone size are those of that table, while D and trimming were read from the DNA. The sample table records roughly 130,000 clones; approximately 80% of these occur just once. The top ten hold 1% of the sample.

The cohort was made up of under 800 healthy bone marrow donors. At the time of sampling, every cohort member was nominally healthy, though immune exposures that went unrecorded were likely present. The donor was CMV seronegative and belonged to the group of over 350 seronegative cohort members. A peripheral blood sample was provided by each donor, and peripheral blood mononuclear cells were used for TCR beta sequencing. Genomic DNA was extracted from the blood cell samples with the Qiagen DNeasy Blood Extraction Kit. This clone was seen a few times. Its antigen specificity is not known. Base-call qualities are not available, and no considerably larger clone is one nucleotide away.

Recombination linked TRBV5-6 to TRBJ1-2; no confident D gene assignment can be made. The sequencing sample was made of PBMCs. The receptor was isolated from a man aged 40-49 years in good health and CMV-seronegative. The CDR3 protein: CASAPGDYGYTF. The nucleotides are TGTGCCAGCGCCCCAGGTGACTATGGCTACACCTTC.